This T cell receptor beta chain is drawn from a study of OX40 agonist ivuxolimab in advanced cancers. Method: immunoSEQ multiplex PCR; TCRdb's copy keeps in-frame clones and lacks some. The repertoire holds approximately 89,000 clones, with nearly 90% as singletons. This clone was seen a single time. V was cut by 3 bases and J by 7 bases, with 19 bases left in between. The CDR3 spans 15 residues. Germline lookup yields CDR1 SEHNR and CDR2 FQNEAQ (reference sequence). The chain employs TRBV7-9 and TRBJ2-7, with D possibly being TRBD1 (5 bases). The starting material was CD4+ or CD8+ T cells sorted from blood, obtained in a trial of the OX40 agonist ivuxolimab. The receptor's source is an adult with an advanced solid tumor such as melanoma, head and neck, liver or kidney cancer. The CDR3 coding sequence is TGTGCCAGCAGCTTGCCCGGACACACGCCGAGGGAGCAGTACTTC. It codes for CASSLPGHTPREQYF.